These 8 T cell receptor beta chains originate from one sample sequenced in a study of radiotherapy plus CTLA-4 blockade in lung cancer (dated by TCRdb to the late 2010s). Library generation was performed with the immunoSEQ multiplex PCR assay. TCRdb stores this immuneACCESS table with in-frame sequences only. Part of the clones is absent; in the studies checked, under half of the shortfall reflects unresolved V genes, and no reason is known for the rest. Here the sample has 90,000 or so clones; over 80% occur a single time. More than 0.65% of the sample is in the top ten clones. Sequencing was performed on peripheral blood, taken from a patient treated with radiotherapy plus ipilimumab. The receptors stem from a human donor with non-small cell lung cancer who had stable disease on radiotherapy plus ipilimumab.

This rearrangement joins TRBV30 to TRBJ2-2; tentative D call: TRBD1 (6 bases). This CDR3 is 12 amino acids long. Germline CDR1 and CDR2: GTSNPN and SVGIG (reference sequence). Trimming pared 4 bases from V and 7 bases from J, leaving 10 bases between. The CDR3 DNA sequence: TGTGCCTGGAACAGGGAGATCGGGGAGCTGTTTTTT. Translated, it gives CAWNREIGELFF.

The chain links TRBV9 to TRBJ1-4; 8 bases are shared with TRBD1. CDR3 length: 16 amino acids. V lost 3 bases, J lost 8 bases, and 12 bases stayed unmatched. The germline gives CDR1 SGDLS, CDR2 YYNGEE. CDR3 sequence: CASSGGIGQGSEKLFF. The CDR3 nucleotides are TGTGCCAGCAGCGGGGGGATTGGACAGGGAAGCGAAAAACTGTTTTTT. Full variable domain (rest looked up from reference TRBV9 and TRBJ1-4): DSGVTQTPKHLITATGQRVTLRCSPRSGDLSVYWYQQSLDQGLQFLIQYYNGEERAKGNILERFSAQQFPDLHSELNLSSLELGDSALYFCASSGGIGQGSEKLFFGSGTQLSVL.

This clone came up once. V is TRBV12-1 and J is TRBJ2-1; the D segment call TRBD1 is taken from the table without a DNA check. TRBV12-1 is a known pseudogene. The CDR3 sequence is 14 residues long. In DNA form, the CDR3 reads TGTGCCAGCAGCCCCATAGACAGCTACAATGAGCAGTTCTTC. As protein: CASSPIDSYNEQFF.

This chain connects TRBV4-2 to TRBJ2-1; 13 bases map to TRBD2. The CDR3 sequence is 19 residues long. J gave up 5 bases and V 1 base, and 11 bases lay outside the gene matches. Germline loops: CDR1 LGHNA, CDR2 YNFKEQ. The CDR3, as DNA: TGTGCCAGCAGCCAAGCCCTAGTGGGAGGACTAGCGGGAGACAATGAGCAGTTCTTC. This sequence encodes CASSQALVGGLAGDNEQFF.

V usage is TRBV9 and J usage is TRBJ2-5; D is possibly TRBD2 (6 bases). Matching the DNA end better, TRBJ2-7 makes the J call doubtful. The CDR3 length is 15 residues. CDR1 SGDLS and CDR2 YYNGEE come from the germline V gene. The CDR3 reads CASSLQIGGPYEQYF. The CDR3 coding sequence is TGTGCCAGCAGCTTACAGATTGGAGGGCCCTACGAGCAGTACTTC.

This chain joins TRBV7-2 and TRBJ2-5; TRBD2 matches 7 bases. This CDR3 spans 14 amino acids. Germline-derived CDR1 and CDR2 are SGHTA and FQGNSA. Losses at the gene ends were 3 bases for V and 5 bases for J; bases not matched to a gene: 6. The CDR3 DNA is TGTGCCAGCAGCTTGACTAGCTTAAGGGAGACCCAGTACTTC. It specifies CASSLTSLRETQYF. The full variable domain, its missing parts supplied by reference TRBV7-2 and TRBJ2-5, is GAGVSQSPSNKVTEKGKDVELRCDPISGHTALYWYRQSLGQGLEFLIYFQGNSAPDKSGLPSDRFSAERTGGSVSTLTIQRTQQEDSAVYLCASSLTSLRETQYFGPGTRLLVL.

J is TRBJ1-1 and V is TRBV14, with 7 bases matching TRBD1. Per germline, CDR1 SGHDN and CDR2 FVKESK. The J segment lost 1 base and the V segment lost 5 bases, leaving 13 bases of the junction unmatched. The CDR3 runs to 17 residues. The CDR3 reads CASSNKRPGQANTEAFF. As DNA, the CDR3 is TGTGCCAGCAGCAATAAACGCCCCGGACAGGCGAACACTGAAGCTTTCTTT.

Only a few counts were recorded for this clone. This rearrangement joins TRBV7-3 to TRBJ1-6; D unresolved. Germline V gives CDR1 SGHTA, CDR2 FQGTGA. CDR3 length: 13 amino acids. V was pared by 5 bases and J by 7 bases, with 9 bases between. The CDR3: CASSTTGNSPLHF. The CDR3 DNA reads TGTGCCAGCAGCACGACGGGGAATTCACCCCTCCACTTT.